The subject of this entry is one T cell receptor beta chain. TCRdb independently ran MiXCR on the 5' RACE reads; one entry per CDR3 protein. The sample consists of some 500,000 distinct CDR3 sequences, roughly 14% of them appearing once. The CDR3 contains 14 residues. CDR1 is SGHRS, CDR2 YFSETQ, per germline. V was clipped by 4 bases and J by 8 bases; unmatched bases: 7. The data were obtained in a study of T cells after yellow fever vaccination. The receptor was derived from a man in his thirties or forties who received the YFV17D yellow fever vaccine. This specimen consisted of PBMCs, obtained on the day of the yellow fever booster vaccination. This chain joins TRBV5-1 and TRBJ1-5; 9 bases align to TRBD1. The CDR3 DNA sequence: TGCGCCAGCAGCCCCGGACAGGGGAGCGAGCCCCAGCATTTT. Its protein is CASSPGQGSEPQHF.